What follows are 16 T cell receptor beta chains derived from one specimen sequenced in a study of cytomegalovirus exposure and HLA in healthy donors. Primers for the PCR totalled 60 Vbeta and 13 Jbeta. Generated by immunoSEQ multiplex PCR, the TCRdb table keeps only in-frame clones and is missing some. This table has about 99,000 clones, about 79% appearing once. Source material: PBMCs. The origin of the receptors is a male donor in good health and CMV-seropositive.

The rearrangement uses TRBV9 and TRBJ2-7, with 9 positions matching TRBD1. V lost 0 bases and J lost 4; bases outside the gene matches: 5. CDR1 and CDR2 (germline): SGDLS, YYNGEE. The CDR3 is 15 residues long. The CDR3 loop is CASSVGPDRGYEQYF. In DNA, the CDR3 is TGTGCCAGCAGCGTAGGGCCGGACAGGGGATACGAGCAGTACTTC.

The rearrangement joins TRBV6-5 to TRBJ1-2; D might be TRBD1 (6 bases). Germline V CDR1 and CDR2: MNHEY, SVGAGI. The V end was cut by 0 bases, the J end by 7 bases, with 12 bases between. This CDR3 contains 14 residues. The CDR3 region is CASSYSGTGFGYTF. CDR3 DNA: TGTGCCAGCAGTTACTCAGGAACAGGGTTTGGCTACACCTTC.

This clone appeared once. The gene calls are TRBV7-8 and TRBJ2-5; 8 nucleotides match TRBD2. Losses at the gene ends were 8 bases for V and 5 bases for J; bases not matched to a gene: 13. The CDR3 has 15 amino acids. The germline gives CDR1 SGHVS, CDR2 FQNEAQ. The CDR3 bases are TGTGCCAGCCCCTCCACCGGAAGCGGGAGTGAGACCCAGTACTTC. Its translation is CASPSTGSGSETQYF.

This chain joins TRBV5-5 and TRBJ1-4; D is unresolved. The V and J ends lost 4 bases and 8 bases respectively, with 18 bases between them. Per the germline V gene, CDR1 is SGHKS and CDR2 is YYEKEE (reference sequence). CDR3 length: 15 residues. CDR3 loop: CASSRTGSWQEKLFF. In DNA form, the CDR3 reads TGTGCCAGCAGCCGTACCGGGTCCTGGCAGGAAAAACTGTTTTTT.

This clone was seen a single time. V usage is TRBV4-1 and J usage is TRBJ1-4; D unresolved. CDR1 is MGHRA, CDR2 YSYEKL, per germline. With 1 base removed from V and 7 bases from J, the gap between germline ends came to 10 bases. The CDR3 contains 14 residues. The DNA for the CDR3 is TGCGCCAGCAGCCAAGGGGCTCGCCTTGAAAAACTGTTTTTT. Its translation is CASSQGARLEKLFF.

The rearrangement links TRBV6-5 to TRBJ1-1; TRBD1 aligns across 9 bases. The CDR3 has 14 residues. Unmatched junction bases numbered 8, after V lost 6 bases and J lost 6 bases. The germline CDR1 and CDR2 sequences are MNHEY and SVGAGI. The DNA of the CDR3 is TGTGCCAGCAGGTCCGGGACAGGGTTCCCTGAAGCTTTCTTT. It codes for CASRSGTGFPEAFF.

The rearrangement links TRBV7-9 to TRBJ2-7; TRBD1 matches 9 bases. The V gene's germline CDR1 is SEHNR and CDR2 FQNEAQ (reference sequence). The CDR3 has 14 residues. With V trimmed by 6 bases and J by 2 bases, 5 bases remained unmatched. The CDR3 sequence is CASRSGTGTYEQYF. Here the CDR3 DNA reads TGTGCCAGCAGGTCCGGGACAGGGACCTACGAGCAGTACTTC.

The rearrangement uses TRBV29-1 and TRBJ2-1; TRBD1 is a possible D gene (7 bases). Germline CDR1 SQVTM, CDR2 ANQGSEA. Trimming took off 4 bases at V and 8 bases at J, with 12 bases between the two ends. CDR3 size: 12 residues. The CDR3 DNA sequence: TGCAGCGTTGTGCCAGGGGGGTATGAGCAGTTCTTC. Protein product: CSVVPGGYEQFF.

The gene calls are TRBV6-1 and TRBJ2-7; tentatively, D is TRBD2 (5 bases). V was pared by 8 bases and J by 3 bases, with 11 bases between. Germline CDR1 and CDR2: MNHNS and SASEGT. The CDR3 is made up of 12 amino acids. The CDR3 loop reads CASSEGYYEQYF. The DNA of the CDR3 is TGTGCCAGCTCTGAGGGTTACTACGAGCAGTACTTC.

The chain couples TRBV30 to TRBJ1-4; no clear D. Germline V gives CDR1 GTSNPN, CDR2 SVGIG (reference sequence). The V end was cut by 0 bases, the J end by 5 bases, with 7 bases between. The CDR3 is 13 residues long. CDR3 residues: CAWSVIENEKLFF. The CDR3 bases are TGTGCCTGGAGTGTAATAGAAAATGAAAAACTGTTTTTT.

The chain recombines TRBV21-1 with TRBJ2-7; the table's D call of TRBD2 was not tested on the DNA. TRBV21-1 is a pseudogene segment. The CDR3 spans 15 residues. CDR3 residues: CASSKAPTGGYEQYF. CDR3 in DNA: TGTGCCAGCAGCAAAGCCCCGACGGGGGGGTACGAGCAGTACTTC.

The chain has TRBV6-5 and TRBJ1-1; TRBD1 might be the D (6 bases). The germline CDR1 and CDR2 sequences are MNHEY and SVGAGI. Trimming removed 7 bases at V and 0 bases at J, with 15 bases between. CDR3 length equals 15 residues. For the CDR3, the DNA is TGTGCCAGCACCTTAACCCAGGGGTTGAACACTGAAGCTTTCTTT. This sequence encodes CASTLTQGLNTEAFF.

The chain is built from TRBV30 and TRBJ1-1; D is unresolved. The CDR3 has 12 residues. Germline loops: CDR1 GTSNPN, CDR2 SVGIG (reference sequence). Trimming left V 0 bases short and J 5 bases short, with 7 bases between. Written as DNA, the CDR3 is TGTGCCTGGAGTGTGGCTCAAACTGAAGCTTTCTTT. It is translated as CAWSVAQTEAFF.

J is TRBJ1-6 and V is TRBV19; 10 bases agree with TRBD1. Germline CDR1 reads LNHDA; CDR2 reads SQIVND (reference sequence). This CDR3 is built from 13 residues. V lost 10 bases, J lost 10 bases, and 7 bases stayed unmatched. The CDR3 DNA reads TGTGCCACCCGGGACAGGGGTCAATCACCCCTCCACTTT. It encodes CATRDRGQSPLHF. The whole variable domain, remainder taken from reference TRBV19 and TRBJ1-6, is DGGITQSPKYLFRKEGQNVTLSCEQNLNHDAMYWYRQDPGQGLRLIYYSQIVNDFQKGDIAEGYSVSREKKESFPLTVTSAQKNPTAFYLCATRDRGQSPLHFGNGTRLTVT.

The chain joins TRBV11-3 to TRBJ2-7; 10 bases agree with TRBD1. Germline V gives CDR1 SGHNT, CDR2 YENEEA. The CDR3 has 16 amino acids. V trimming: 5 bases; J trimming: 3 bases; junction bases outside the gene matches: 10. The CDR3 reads CASSQIWTGGNYEQYF. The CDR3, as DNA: TGTGCCAGCAGCCAAATCTGGACAGGGGGAAACTACGAGCAGTACTTC.

The CDR3 loop reads CASSSGTGATYEQYF. The CDR3 DNA reads as TGCGCCAGCAGCTCGGGGACAGGGGCGACCTACGAGCAGTACTTC. This chain connects TRBV4-1 to TRBJ2-7, with 10 positions matching TRBD1. The ends lost 5 bases at V and 2 bases at J; junction bases unmatched: 6. The CDR3 is made up of 15 amino acids. Germline CDR1 is MGHRA and CDR2 is YSYEKL.